The 20 T cell receptor beta chains in this list originate from one sample, sequenced in a study of blood T cell repertoires in COVID-19. Clones were read by immunoSEQ multiplex PCR, and TCRdb kept only the in-frame ones, dropping some. The sample has tens of thousands of clones, 84% seen once. Sequenced: peripheral blood. Receptor source: a man aged 50 to 60 with acute or convalescent COVID-19.

The chain carries TRBV10-1 and TRBJ2-5, with TRBD2 identical over 8 bases. Looked up from germline, CDR1 is WNHNN and CDR2 is SYGVQD (reference sequence). The CDR3 totals 17 residues. After removal of 0 bases from V and 0 bases from J, the junction contained 6 bases not matched to a gene. CDR3 in amino acids: CASSESSASGYQETQYF. In nucleotides, the CDR3 is TGCGCCAGCAGTGAGTCGTCGGCTAGCGGGTACCAAGAGACCCAGTACTTC.

The rearrangement links TRBV11-2 to TRBJ1-3, with D unresolved. CDR1 SGHAT and CDR2 FQNNGV come from the germline V gene. Trimming pared 5 bases from V and 0 bases from J, leaving 11 bases between. The CDR3 spans 15 residues. CDR3 DNA: TGTGCCAGCAGCCTAGCGCTAAGCTCTGGAAACACCATATATTTT. Residues: CASSLALSSGNTIYF.

This chain connects TRBV7-9 to TRBJ1-4, with 9 bases identical to TRBD1. Germline V lookup: CDR1 SEHNR, CDR2 FQNEAQ (reference sequence). V was pared by 5 bases and J by 6 bases, with 7 bases of the junction left unmatched. The CDR3 loop spans 15 amino acids. CDR3 region: CASSKTGGADEKLFF. CDR3 in DNA: TGTGCCAGCAGCAAAACAGGGGGCGCCGATGAAAAACTGTTTTTT.

The gene calls are TRBV5-1 and TRBJ1-1; the match to TRBD1 covers 7 bases. CDR3 length: 16 amino acids. With V trimmed by 4 bases and J by 5 bases, 14 bases remained unmatched. Per germline, CDR1 SGHRS and CDR2 YFSETQ. The CDR3 is CASSLTGAGGSTEAFF. The CDR3 DNA reads TGCGCCAGCAGCCTCACGGGCGCAGGGGGATCTACTGAAGCTTTCTTT.

The rearrangement uses TRBV3-1 (or the pseudogene TRBV3-2) and TRBJ2-7; 13 positions match TRBD2. J lost 3 bases, V lost 4 bases, and 3 bases had no gene match. CDR1 is LGHDT and CDR2 is YNNKEL in the germline V gene (reference sequence). The CDR3 has 15 amino acids. CDR3 in DNA: TGTGCCAGCAGCCCCCGGACTAGCGGGAGCTACGAGCAGTACTTC. Encoded protein: CASSPRTSGSYEQYF.

The V call is TRBV19, the J call TRBJ2-1, with 7 bases aligning to TRBD2. Germline CDR1 reads LNHDA; CDR2 reads SQIVND (reference sequence). The CDR3 extends over 14 amino acids. Germline trimming cut 5 bases from V and 4 bases from J; bases unmatched to any gene: 5. The CDR3 region has the DNA TGTGCCAGTAGTGACGGACTAGATTACAATGAGCAGTTCTTC. Translated: CASSDGLDYNEQFF. Supplemented by reference TRBV19 and TRBJ2-1, the full variable domain reads DGGITQSPKYLFRKEGQNVTLSCEQNLNHDAMYWYRQDPGQGLRLIYYSQIVNDFQKGDIAEGYSVSREKKESFPLTVTSAQKNPTAFYLCASSDGLDYNEQFFGPGTRLTVL.

This sequence joins TRBV28 and TRBJ2-3; D is perhaps TRBD2 (5 bases). From germline, CDR1 is MDHEN and CDR2 SYDVKM. The CDR3 spans 14 residues. Between the trimmed V and J ends, which lost 8 bases and 0 bases, there was a span of 12 bases. The CDR3 sequence is CASGSGGSTDTQYF. The CDR3 nucleotides are TGTGCCAGCGGGTCTGGCGGGAGCACAGATACGCAGTATTTT. The full variable domain, in which reference TRBV28 and TRBJ2-3 provide the parts outside the CDR3, is DVKVTQSSRYLVKRTGEKVFLECVQDMDHENMFWYRQDPGLGLRLIYFSYDVKMKEKGDIPEGYSVSREKKERFSLILESASTNQTSMYLCASGSGGSTDTQYFGPGTRLTVL.

The chain joins TRBV5-4 to TRBJ1-2; D is unclear. Germline values: CDR1 SGHNT, CDR2 YYREEE (reference sequence). There are 14 residues in the CDR3. V shed 0 bases and J shed 0 bases, with 6 bases lying between them. In nucleotides, the CDR3 is TGTGCCAGCAGCTTGGGGGCTGCTAACTATGGCTACACCTTC. It is translated as CASSLGAANYGYTF. The full variable domain, in which reference TRBV5-4 and TRBJ1-2 provide the parts outside the CDR3, is ETGVTQSPTHLIKTRGQQVTLRCSSQSGHNTVSWYQQALGQGPQFIFQYYREEENGRGNFPPRFSGLQFPNYSSELNVNALELDDSALYLCASSLGAANYGYTFGSGTRLTVV.

This clone was observed a single time. V gene TRBV5-1 combines with J gene TRBJ2-5; 7 bases are a match to TRBD1. With 4 bases clipped from V and 0 bases from J, the junction kept 3 bases outside the gene matches. Per germline, CDR1 SGHRS and CDR2 YFSETQ. This CDR3 has 14 amino acids. CDR3 sequence: CASSEGQNQETQYF. In nucleotides, the CDR3 is TGCGCCAGCAGCGAGGGACAGAACCAAGAGACCCAGTACTTC.

This clone was detected only a few times. The V and J genes are TRBV5-1 and TRBJ2-6; D unclear. V was clipped by 3 bases and J by 4 bases, with 5 bases between them. Germline lookup yields CDR1 SGHRS and CDR2 YFSETQ. The CDR3 spans 13 residues. The chain's CDR3 is CASSSEGANVLTF. Here the CDR3 DNA reads TGCGCCAGCAGCTCAGAAGGGGCCAACGTCCTGACTTTC.

The chain employs TRBV7-9 and TRBJ1-5; D unclear. The CDR3 loop spans 14 amino acids. The germline V gene encodes CDR1 SEHNR and CDR2 FQNEAQ (reference sequence). V was cut by 5 bases and J by 3 bases, with 11 bases left in between. CDR3 residues: CASSPQSPNQPQHF. Written as DNA, the CDR3 is TGTGCCAGCAGCCCACAGAGCCCCAATCAGCCCCAGCATTTT.

This clone was seen only a few times. The rearrangement uses TRBV19 and TRBJ1-1; TRBD1 matches at 7 bases. This CDR3 is built from 15 residues. J gave up 1 base and V 3 bases, and 5 bases lay outside the gene matches. Germline loops: CDR1 LNHDA, CDR2 SQIVND (reference sequence). The CDR3 region has the DNA TGTGCCAGTAGTATTTTTGGACAGGCGAACACTGAAGCTTTCTTT. Translating it yields CASSIFGQANTEAFF.

The V gene is TRBV10-3, the J gene TRBJ1-2; D gene ambiguous. CDR1 and CDR2 from the germline V gene are ENHRY and SYGVKD. The V end lost 0 bases, the J end lost 5 bases, and 7 bases lay between the germline ends. This CDR3 is built from 13 residues. This CDR3 reads CAISESSGYGYTF. CDR3 DNA: TGTGCCATCAGTGAGTCGAGCGGGTATGGCTACACCTTC.

CDR3 sequence: CSASVMAEGYTF. As DNA, the CDR3 is TGCAGTGCTAGTGTTATGGCGGAAGGCTACACCTTC. This chain joins TRBV20-1 and TRBJ1-2; D unclear. Germline-derived CDR1 and CDR2 are DFQATT and SNEGSKA (reference sequence). Trimming pared 3 bases from V and 8 bases from J, leaving 13 bases between. The CDR3 runs 12 residues.

The rearrangement uses TRBV29-1 and TRBJ1-3; D unresolved. Trimming took 7 bases from V and 2 from J, leaving 9 bases between them. The CDR3 runs to 12 residues. Germline assignment: CDR1 SQVTM and CDR2 ANQGSEA. In DNA form, the CDR3 reads TGCAGCGGACGGGTCCCTGGAAACACCATATATTTT. Protein sequence: CSGRVPGNTIYF.

This chain connects TRBV5-5 to TRBJ2-7; a weak D match, TRBD2 (6 bases). Germline V gene lookup returns CDR1 SGHKS and CDR2 YYEKEE (reference sequence). V dropped 4 bases and J dropped 3 bases, with 8 bases sitting between them. The CDR3 consists of 12 residues. In DNA, the CDR3 is TGTGCCAGCAGCCCGGAGGGCTACGAGCAGTACTTC. Amino acid sequence: CASSPEGYEQYF.

The chain employs TRBV5-4 and TRBJ1-6, with TRBD1 matching 10 bases. Germline assignment: CDR1 SGHNT and CDR2 YYREEE (reference sequence). There are 15 residues in the CDR3. The ends lost 3 bases at V and 8 bases at J; junction bases unmatched: 5. This CDR3 is CASSSGDRGYSPLHF. The CDR3 nucleotides read TGTGCCAGCAGCTCGGGGGACAGGGGTTATTCACCCCTCCACTTT.

This clone appeared once. The gene calls are TRBV5-8 and TRBJ1-5; TRBD1 aligns across 8 bases. The CDR3 totals 15 residues. J lost 1 base, V lost 4 bases, and 4 bases had no gene match. In germline, CDR1 is SGHTS, CDR2 YDEGEE. CDR3 amino acids: CASSTWTGSNQPQHF. As DNA, the CDR3 is TGTGCCAGCAGCACGTGGACAGGGAGCAATCAGCCCCAGCATTTT.

The rearrangement joins TRBV12-3 or TRBV12-4 to TRBJ1-2, with 9 bases that match TRBD1. J lost 8 bases, V lost 6 bases, and 4 bases had no gene match. The CDR3 runs to 12 residues. The chain's CDR3 is CASSAGQGGYTF. CDR3 bases: TGTGCCAGCAGCGCGGGACAGGGAGGCTACACCTTC.

On this clone: The same CDR3 can be traced to other DNA sequences in this sample. The V call is TRBV18, the J call TRBJ1-1, with a tentative D call TRBD1 (6 bases). The CDR3 covers 15 residues. V lost 0 bases, J lost 0 bases, and 8 bases lay in between. In germline, CDR1 is KGHSH, CDR2 LQKENI. The CDR3 protein is CASSPPGGLNTEAFF. The CDR3 coding sequence is TGTGCCAGCTCACCACCGGGGGGGCTGAACACTGAAGCTTTCTTT.